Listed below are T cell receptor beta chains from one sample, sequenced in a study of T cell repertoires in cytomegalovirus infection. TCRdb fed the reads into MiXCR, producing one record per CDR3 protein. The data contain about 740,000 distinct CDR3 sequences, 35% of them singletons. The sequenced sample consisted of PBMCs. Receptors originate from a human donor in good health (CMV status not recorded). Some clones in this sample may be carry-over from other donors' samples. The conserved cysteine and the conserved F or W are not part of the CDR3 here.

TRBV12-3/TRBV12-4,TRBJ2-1,ASSFLRGSDEQF
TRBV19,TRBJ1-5,ASRPPGVLSRYQPQH
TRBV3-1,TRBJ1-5,ASSQGRGGNQPQH
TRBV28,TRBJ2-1,ASSLFNRIAYNEQF
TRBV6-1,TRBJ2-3,ASSNGPSSDTQY
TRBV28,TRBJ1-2,ASMGQGAVYGYT
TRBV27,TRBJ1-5,ASSLYREDNQPQH
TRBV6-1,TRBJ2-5,ASSYPLAGGQETQY
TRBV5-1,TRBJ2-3,ASSLIPLAGSNTDTQY
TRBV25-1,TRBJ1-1,ASSELVAKGGNTEAF
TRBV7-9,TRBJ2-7,ASSLRSRTRTGSPYEQY
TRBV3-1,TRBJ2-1,ASSQEVARPHNEQF
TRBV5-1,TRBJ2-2,ASSTGLAGEKSTGELF
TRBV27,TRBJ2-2,ASSLRDYNTGELF
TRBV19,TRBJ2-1,ASQGPGSRHNEQF
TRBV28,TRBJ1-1,ASIGQRNTEAF
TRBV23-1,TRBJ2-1,ASSQWALGPHHKNNEQF
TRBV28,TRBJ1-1,ASSPLILNTEAF
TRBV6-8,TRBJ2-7,ASSFDGTGRVDEQY
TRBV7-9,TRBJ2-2,ASSPSLGELF
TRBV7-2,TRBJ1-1,ARSFQLNTEAV
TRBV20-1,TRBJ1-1,SDTRQDRETEAF
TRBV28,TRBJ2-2,ASRFSGPGAGELF
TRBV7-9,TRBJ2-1,ASRFGTSGGPNYYKEQF
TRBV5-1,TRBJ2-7,ASSRSGTSGGYEQY
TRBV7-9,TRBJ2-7,ASSPQGPSYEQY
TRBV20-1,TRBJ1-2,SARRELNYGYT
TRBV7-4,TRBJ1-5,ASTDGSNQPQH
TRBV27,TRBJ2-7,ASSLLASGSLLSYEQY
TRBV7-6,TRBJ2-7,ASSNTGTDPYEQY
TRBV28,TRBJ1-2,ASSLSSPGGRGNYGYT
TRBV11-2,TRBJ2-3,ASSLVRLGTDTQY
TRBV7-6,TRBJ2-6,ASSLGTGRPYSGANVLT
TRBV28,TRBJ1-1,ASSLRAVVEAF
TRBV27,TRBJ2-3,ASSQSVTDTQY
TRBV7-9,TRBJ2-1,ASSSTGVASGGLLDEQF
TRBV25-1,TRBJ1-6,ASSELPGNSPLH
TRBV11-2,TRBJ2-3,ASSSRGLAGGPGQY
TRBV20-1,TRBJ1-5,SARDQRGPSNQPQH
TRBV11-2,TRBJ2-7,ASSLRRTDEQY
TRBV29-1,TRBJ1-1,SVGEGNTEAF
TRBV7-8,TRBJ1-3,ASSDPGTGNTIY
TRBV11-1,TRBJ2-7,ASSLAGGRNEQY
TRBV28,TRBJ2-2,ASSPTGSGELF
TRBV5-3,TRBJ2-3,ASSLVPGLITDTQY
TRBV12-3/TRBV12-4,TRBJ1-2,ASSPSPAAQNYGYT
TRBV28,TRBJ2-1,ASSLRPAAYNEQF
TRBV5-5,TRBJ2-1,ASSLALGAHEQF
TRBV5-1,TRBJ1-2,ASSLVGEGYGYT
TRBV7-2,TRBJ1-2,ASSRGQGANYGYT
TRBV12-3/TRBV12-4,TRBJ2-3,ATGTGSTDTQY
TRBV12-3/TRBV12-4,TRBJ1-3,ASSFFGSYYSGNTIY
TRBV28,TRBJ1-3,ASSLPLGLGSGNTIY
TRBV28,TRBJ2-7,ASSLGAPREQY
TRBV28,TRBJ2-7,ASALAGVPYEQY
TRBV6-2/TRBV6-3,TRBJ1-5,ASIRQGDNQPQH
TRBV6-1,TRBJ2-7,ASRRDRGSNEQY